Listed below are T cell receptor beta chains from one sample, sequenced in a study of blood T cell repertoires in COVID-19. Generated by immunoSEQ multiplex PCR, the TCRdb table keeps only in-frame clones and is missing some. The sample includes about 150,000 clones, about 79% of them seen just once. Sequenced material: PBMCs or T cells enriched from blood (not recorded which). Receptors originate from a man in his fifties or sixties who had recovered from COVID-19. The CDR3 runs from the conserved cysteine through the conserved F or W. D genes are given only for firm matches. Size is stated for part of the rows, as once, few or many counts, or as a class when the clone is expanded.

>TRBJ2-1|-|TRBD2|TRBV7-3
TGTGCCAGCAGCCCCCAGTCTAGCGGGGCGTACAATGAGCAGTTCTTC
CASSPQSSGAYNEQFF
>TRBJ2-3|-|TRBD1|TRBV27
TGTGCCAGCAGTCCCGGGACAGGGTGGGAGACAGATACGCAGTATTTT
CASSPGTGWETDTQYF
>TRBJ1-2|-|TRBD1|TRBV19
TGTGCCAGTAGCGAACCCGGGACAGTCTATGGCTACACCTTC
CASSEPGTVYGYTF
>TRBJ2-7|-|TRBD1|TRBV5-3
TGTGCCAGAAGCAACGGACAGGGGGAAGGGGAGCAGTACTTC
CARSNGQGEGEQYF
>TRBJ2-2|once|TRBD2|TRBV7-2
TGTGCCAGCAGCTGGACTAGCGGGGGGGCCGGTGACACCGGGGAGCTGTTTTTT
CASSWTSGGAGDTGELFF
>TRBJ2-2|-|-|TRBV7-2
TGTGCCAGCAGCTTTTTATCCACCGGGGAGCTGTTTTTT
CASSFLSTGELFF
>TRBJ2-2|once|-|TRBV12-3/TRBV12-4
TGTGCCAGTTCCCAGGGGCGCAACGGGGAGCTGTTTTTT
CASSQGRNGELFF
>TRBJ2-7|-|TRBD1|TRBV7-6
TGTGCCAGCAGCCCCCCGGGGACAGGGTCCTACGAGCAGTACTTC
CASSPPGTGSYEQYF
>TRBJ2-1|-|-|TRBV6-4
TGTGCCAGCAGTGAGGGCCGCTACAATGAGCAGTTCTTC
CASSEGRYNEQFF
>TRBJ1-3|-|TRBD1|TRBV5-4
TGTGCCAGCAGCTCAAGGACAGGCCCGTTCAGCTCTGGAAACACCATATATTTT
CASSSRTGPFSSGNTIYF
>TRBJ2-3|-|-|TRBV20-1
TGCAGTGCTAGTATTAGAGCGGGCCCTAGCACAGATACGCAGTATTTT
CSASIRAGPSTDTQYF
>TRBJ2-7|-|TRBD2|TRBV3-1/TRBV3-2
TGTGCCAGCAGCCGAGTAGCGGGTCCCTACGAGCAGTACTTC
CASSRVAGPYEQYF
>TRBJ1-4|-|-|TRBV6-1
TGTGCCAGCAGTGAAGTAGGGGTAGCTAATGAAAAACTGTTTTTT
CASSEVGVANEKLFF
>TRBJ2-7|-|TRBD1|TRBV11-3
TGTGCCAGCAGCATCTCGGGACAGGGGTCAGGTTACGAGCAGTACTTC
CASSISGQGSGYEQYF
>TRBJ1-6|-|TRBD1|TRBV18
TGTGCCAGCTCACCAGGACAGGTTGACAGGACCTATAATTCACCCCTCCACTTT
CASSPGQVDRTYNSPLHF
>TRBJ1-2|-|-|TRBV6-6
TGTGCCAGCAGTCACGACAGGTCGGGCTATGGCTACACCTTC
CASSHDRSGYGYTF
>TRBJ1-2|-|TRBD1|TRBV6-2/TRBV6-3
TGTGCCAGCACCCCACAGGGGTATGGCTACACCTTC
CASTPQGYGYTF
>TRBJ1-1|-|-|TRBV6-2/TRBV6-3
TGTGCCAGCAGTCCCCTTGATCACGGGATTAACACTGAAGCTTTCTTT
CASSPLDHGINTEAFF
>TRBJ2-7|-|TRBD1|TRBV11-1
TGTGCCAGCAGCTCGGGACAGGGTCGGTCCTACGAGCAGTACTTC
CASSSGQGRSYEQYF
>TRBJ2-7|-|TRBD1|TRBV27
TGTGCCAGCAGTCTCAGGTCGCGGGACAGGGGAGGGTACGAGCAGTACTTC
CASSLRSRDRGGYEQYF
>TRBJ2-3|-|TRBD2|TRBV7-6
TGTGCCAGCAGTCCGGGACTAGCGGGGTTCACAGATACGCAGTATTTT
CASSPGLAGFTDTQYF
>TRBJ1-2|-|-|TRBV4-3
TGCGCCAGCAGCCAAGACAGGGAATTCGCCTATGGCTACACCTTC
CASSQDREFAYGYTF
>TRBJ1-1|-|TRBD1|TRBV4-3
TGCGCCAGCAGCCAAGATTTAGCTTCAGGGGGCTTTGGCACTGAAGCTTTCTTT
CASSQDLASGGFGTEAFF
>TRBJ1-1|-|-|TRBV10-1
TGCGCCAGCAGATTGCAGATGAACACTGAAGCTTTCTTT
CASRLQMNTEAFF
>TRBJ1-2|-|-|TRBV6-5
TGTGCCAGCAGTCGCTCGGGCCAGGGGAACTATGGCTACACCTTC
CASSRSGQGNYGYTF
>TRBJ2-7|-|TRBD1|TRBV7-9
TGTGCCAGCAGCCACCGCGACAGGGGAAACGAGCAGTACTTC
CASSHRDRGNEQYF
>TRBJ2-1|-|TRBD2|TRBV6-2/TRBV6-3
TGTGCCAGCAGTTACCTGACTAGCGGGGGCGCGAATGAGCAGTTCTTC
CASSYLTSGGANEQFF
>TRBJ2-7|-|-|TRBV6-5
TGTGCCAGCAGTTACTCCGGCAGGACCTACGAGCAGTACTTC
CASSYSGRTYEQYF
>TRBJ1-1|-|-|TRBV2
TGTGCCAGCAGCGCACAGGAAACCACTGAAGCTTTCTTT
CASSAQETTEAFF
>TRBJ2-7|-|TRBD1|TRBV28
TGTGCCAGCAGTTCGGGACAGGGGGCCAACGAGCAGTACTTC
CASSSGQGANEQYF
>TRBJ1-2|-|TRBD1|TRBV18
TGTGCCAGCTCACCCGACAGGGGTCAGTACTATGGCTACACCTTC
CASSPDRGQYYGYTF
>TRBJ1-2|-|TRBD1|TRBV6-5
TGTGCCAGCAGCCTGACAGGGGAGAATAACTATGGCTACACCTTC
CASSLTGENNYGYTF
>TRBJ1-5|-|-|TRBV7-9
TGTGCCAGCAGCTTAGCCCAGGATCAGCCCCAGCATTTT
CASSLAQDQPQHF
>TRBJ2-3|-|TRBD2|TRBV7-8
TGTGCCAGCAGCATACGAGCGGGGGGTATAGATACGCAGTATTTT
CASSIRAGGIDTQYF
>TRBJ1-3|few|TRBD1|TRBV7-9
TGTGCCAGCAGTTCACAGGGGAACTCTGGAAACACCATATATTTT
CASSSQGNSGNTIYF
>TRBJ2-5|-|TRBD1|TRBV5-6
TGTGCCAGCAGCTTGTTTGGCAGGGGGACGGAGACCCAGTACTTC
CASSLFGRGTETQYF
>TRBJ2-6|-|TRBD1|TRBV29-1
TGCAGCGTTGAGGGACAGGGGTCTTACTCTGGGGCCAACGTCCTGACTTTC
CSVEGQGSYSGANVLTF
>TRBJ1-6|few|-|TRBV18
TGTGCCAGCTCACGTGGAGAAGATAATTCACCCCTCCACTTT
CASSRGEDNSPLHF
>TRBJ2-2|-|-|TRBV29-1
TGCAGCGTTGTTAGCGCGAACACCGGGGAGCTGTTTTTT
CSVVSANTGELFF
>TRBJ2-1|-|TRBD2|TRBV27
TGTGCCAGCAGCTCAACTAGCGGGGGGCTTTACAATGAGCAGTTCTTC
CASSSTSGGLYNEQFF
>TRBJ1-5|once|-|TRBV6-2/TRBV6-3
TGTGCCAGCAGTTACTCGACCCATAGGTGGAGGGACAATCAGCCCCAGCATTTT
CASSYSTHRWRDNQPQHF
>TRBJ1-5|-|-|TRBV6-1
TGTGCCAGCAGTGAAAGTGGAGGGTACGGGCAGCCCCAGCATTTT
CASSESGGYGQPQHF
>TRBJ2-1|-|TRBD2|TRBV13
TGTGCCAGCAGCCAACGGACTAGGGATGAGCAGTTCTTC
CASSQRTRDEQFF
>TRBJ2-1|-|-|TRBV19
TGTGCCAGCAAACCGGACAGAACCTACAATGAGCAGTTCTTC
CASKPDRTYNEQFF
>TRBJ2-7|-|TRBD1|TRBV28
TGTGCCAGCAGCACCACCGGGACAGGGTCGGTCGAGCAGTACTTC
CASSTTGTGSVEQYF
>TRBJ1-2|-|TRBD1|TRBV19
TGTGCCACAACGGGACAGGGTAGTGGCTACACCTTC
CATTGQGSGYTF
>TRBJ1-1|-|-|TRBV19
TGTGCCAGTAGTACCGGGACAACCGAAGCTTTCTTT
CASSTGTTEAFF
>TRBJ2-1|many|-|TRBV7-6
TGTGCCAGCAGCTTGAGGTCCGGCGGGGGCCGAAACAATGAGCAGTTCTTC
CASSLRSGGGRNNEQFF
>TRBJ2-7|-|TRBD1|TRBV7-9
TGTGCCAGCATCTCGGACAGGGCAGGCTCCTACGAGCAGTACTTC
CASISDRAGSYEQYF
>TRBJ1-5|few|TRBD1|TRBV7-2
TGTGCCAGCAGCTTAGAACAGGGGGGGAACGGTCAGCCCCAGCATTTT
CASSLEQGGNGQPQHF
>TRBJ1-3|once|TRBD1|TRBV18
TGTGCCAGCTCACCCCTCGACAGGGATTCACCGTCCAACACCATATATTTT
CASSPLDRDSPSNTIYF
>TRBJ1-6|-|TRBD1|TRBV27
TGTGCCAGCAGTAGAGGGACAGGCAACGGAAATTCACCCCTCCACTTT
CASSRGTGNGNSPLHF
>TRBJ1-1|-|TRBD1|TRBV15
TGTGCCACCAGCAGGGACAGGGCGGCATTTGGTGAAGCTTTCTTT
CATSRDRAAFGEAFF
>TRBJ2-3|once|TRBD2|TRBV24-1
TGTGCCACCAGTGACCGGCGGGGGGGCGATACAGATACGCAGTATTTT
CATSDRRGGDTDTQYF
>TRBJ1-5|-|-|TRBV29-1
TGCAGCGTAGGGGGAGCGGGGTTCAATCAGCCCCAGCATTTT
CSVGGAGFNQPQHF
>TRBJ2-5|-|-|TRBV10-3
TGTGCCATCAGTGAGTCGAGGGGGACCCAGTACTTC
CAISESRGTQYF
>TRBJ1-1|few|TRBD1|TRBV5-1
TGCGCCAGCAGCTTGTTGGGACAGCTCATGAACACTGAAGCTTTCTTT
CASSLLGQLMNTEAFF